Reported below is one T cell receptor (beta chain). Generated by immunoSEQ multiplex PCR, the TCRdb table keeps only in-frame clones and is missing some. The sample has approximately 140,000 clones, approximately 88% seen once. The source of the sample is a study of blood T cell repertoires in COVID-19. The junction had 7 bases not matched to a gene; V was cut back by 4 bases and J by 4 bases. CDR1 SGHAT and CDR2 FQNNGV come from the germline V gene. The CDR3 has 15 residues. The chain combines TRBV11-2 with TRBJ2-7, with TRBD2 matching 10 bases. Sequenced input: peripheral blood. This TCR came from a man between 65 and 80 years old with acute or convalescent COVID-19. CDR3 DNA sequence: TGTGCCAGCAGCTCGTCTAGCGGGAGTGGGTACGAGCAGTACTTC. Its protein is CASSSSSGSGYEQYF.